This TCR beta chain was captured in a study of OX40 agonist ivuxolimab in advanced cancers. Study-wide background: About 40% of patients had received prior checkpoint inhibitor therapy.

The CDR3 consists of 13 residues. The V end lost 4 bases, the J end lost 6 bases, and 13 bases lay between the germline ends. The germline V gene has CDR1 SGHNT and CDR2 YYREEE (reference sequence). A single count supports this clone. Its antigen is undetermined. Libraries were prepared by immunoSEQ multiplex PCR; TCRdb keeps only in-frame clonotypes and omits some of them. Seen here are roughly 80,000 clones, approximately 91% observed once, and the top ten hold approximately 0.69%. Study observations and caveats: Among the lowest peripheral clonal expansion occurred in 0.1-3.0 mg/kg partial responders. Circulating CD4+ and CD8+ T cells showed clonal expansion by week 6 at 0.1 to 3.0 mg/kg.

The TCR comes from an adult with an advanced solid tumor such as melanoma, head and neck, liver or kidney cancer. The specimen was CD4+ or CD8+ T cells sorted from blood, collected in a trial of the OX40 agonist ivuxolimab. The V and J genes are TRBV5-4 and TRBJ1-1; D is undetermined. The CDR3 reads CASSLGGDPEAFF. The CDR3 bases are TGTGCCAGCAGCCTGGGAGGTGACCCTGAAGCTTTCTTT.